The sequence of this T cell receptor (beta chain) was determined in a study of blood T cell repertoires in COVID-19. Study as a whole: The samples span acute and convalescent COVID-19 from the United States, Italy and Spain. T cells, B-cell-depleted T cells, or PBMCs provided the cDNA or gDNA that served as material.

The CDR3 covers 14 residues. With 4 bases clipped from V and 3 bases from J, the junction kept 1 base outside the gene matches. Germline V gene lookup returns CDR1 SEHNR and CDR2 FQNEAQ (reference sequence). In the original analysis: Reference gene primer amplification gave nucleated cell count estimates. Produced via immunoSEQ multiplex PCR; TCRdb's table is partial and in-frame only. V and J calls and clone size follow that table, whereas D and trimming were derived from the DNA. The table shows 180,000 or so clones, with approximately 85% occurring only once. The chain recombines TRBV7-9 with TRBJ2-3; TRBD1 aligns across 10 bases. The sequenced sample was peripheral blood. This receptor was obtained from a man aged 55 to 70 with acute or convalescent COVID-19. In nucleotides, the CDR3 is TGTGCCAGCAGCTGGACAGGGGGGACAGATACGCAGTATTTT. Protein sequence: CASSWTGGTDTQYF. The full variable domain, with the rest looked up from reference TRBV7-9 and TRBJ2-3, is DTGVSQNPRHKITKRGQNVTFRCDPISEHNRLYWYRQTLGQGPEFLTYFQNEAQLEKSRLLSDRFSAERPKGSFSTLEIQRTEQGDSAMYLCASSWTGGTDTQYFGPGTRLTVL.